This paragraph covers one T cell receptor beta chain sequence. This entry is derived from a study of cytomegalovirus exposure and HLA in healthy donors. The germline gives CDR1 MGHRA, CDR2 YSYEKL. V was cut by 6 bases and J by 5 bases, with 16 bases left in between. This CDR3 region has 14 residues. PCR amplification relied on 60 Vbeta primers (plus 13 Jbeta primers). Profiled with immunoSEQ multiplex PCR; TCRdb holds only in-frame clones, not every one. The sample holds approximately 140,000 clones, 65% to 80% seen once. What was sequenced was PBMCs. V is TRBV4-1 and J is TRBJ2-5; tentative D call: TRBD1 (6 bases). This clonotype was obtained from a woman between 40 and 55 years old in good health and CMV-seronegative. CDR3 amino acids: CASSSQGLKETQYF. The CDR3 coding sequence is TGCGCCAGCAGTTCCCAGGGGTTGAAGGAGACCCAGTACTTC.